Below, 28 T cell receptor beta chains from the same sample are listed, as sequenced in a study of OX40 agonist ivuxolimab in advanced cancers. Some clones are missing from TCRdb's copy, which holds only in-frame ones; the method was immunoSEQ multiplex PCR. The repertoire holds roughly 60,000 clones, with about 90% as singletons. This specimen was CD4+ or CD8+ T cells sorted from blood, taken in a trial of the OX40 agonist ivuxolimab. The receptor source for this set is an adult with an advanced solid tumor such as melanoma, head and neck, liver or kidney cancer.

This sequence joins TRBV5-1 and TRBJ2-7; D call uncertain. V was cut by 5 bases and J by 3 bases, with 15 bases left in between. The CDR3 consists of 14 residues. Germline assignment: CDR1 SGHRS and CDR2 YFSETQ. The CDR3 bases are TGCGCCAGCAGTTCAGGAGTCTCTGTCTACGAGCAGTACTTC. This sequence encodes CASSSGVSVYEQYF.

V usage is TRBV5-6 and J usage is TRBJ1-2; possible D gene TRBD1, 5 bases. Trimming took 4 bases from V and 8 from J, leaving 15 bases between them. The CDR3 contains 13 residues. Germline V lookup: CDR1 SGHDT, CDR2 YYEEEE. The CDR3 protein is CASSRLWDQGYTF. CDR3 DNA: TGTGCCAGCAGCCGTCTATGGGACCAAGGCTACACCTTC.

The V and J genes are TRBV5-4 and TRBJ2-7; 8 positions agree with TRBD1. With 0 bases clipped from V and 4 bases from J, the junction kept 6 bases outside the gene matches. The CDR3 loop spans 15 amino acids. CDR1 SGHNT and CDR2 YYREEE come from the germline V gene (reference sequence). This chain's CDR3 is CASSLVRDRGYEQYF. The CDR3 DNA reads TGTGCCAGCAGCTTGGTACGTGACAGGGGTTACGAGCAGTACTTC.

The rearrangement joins TRBV5-1 to TRBJ2-2, with 9 nucleotides matching TRBD2. This CDR3 comprises 16 residues. V trimming: 5 bases; J trimming: 2 bases; junction bases outside the gene matches: 7. Germline V gene sequence: CDR1 SGHRS, CDR2 YFSETQ. The CDR3 bases are TGCGCCAGCAGTCCTATAGCGGGGGACAACACCGGGGAGCTGTTTTTT. Translating gives CASSPIAGDNTGELFF.

V gene TRBV5-1 combines with J gene TRBJ2-5; 7 nucleotides line up with TRBD1. CDR1 is SGHRS and CDR2 is YFSETQ in the germline V gene. Trimming took 4 bases from V and 4 from J; bases not matched to a gene: 4. This CDR3 is 13 amino acids long. This chain's CDR3 is CASSLRQGETQYF. The CDR3 bases are TGCGCCAGCAGCCTCAGACAGGGAGAGACCCAGTACTTC.

The V and J genes are TRBV5-1 and TRBJ2-1, with D maybe TRBD2 (5 bases). V was trimmed by 4 bases and J by 12 bases, leaving 17 bases between them. Germline loops: CDR1 SGHRS, CDR2 YFSETQ. The CDR3 has 13 residues. The CDR3 here is CASSADSLGLQFF. CDR3 DNA sequence: TGCGCCAGCAGCGCGGACTCACTCGGACTGCAGTTCTTC. The entire variable domain, with the rest obtained from reference TRBV5-1 and TRBJ2-1, is as follows: KAGVTQTPRYLIKTRGQQVTLSCSPISGHRSVSWYQQTPGQGLQFLFEYFSETQRNKGNFPGRFSGRQFSNSRSEMNVSTLELGDSALYLCASSADSLGLQFFGPGTRLTVL.

The table lists this clone with a few counts. This chain uses TRBV11-2 with TRBJ2-1; the D gene is possibly TRBD2 (5 bases). Germline assignment: CDR1 SGHAT and CDR2 FQNNGV. V lost 0 bases to trimming and J lost 8 bases, with 8 bases between them. The CDR3 covers 13 residues. DNA of the CDR3: TGTGCCAGCAGCTTAGATATGAGGGATGAGCAGTTCTTC. Translating gives CASSLDMRDEQFF.

CDR3 sequence: CASSSFGTGFNEQYF. CDR3 nucleotides: TGTGCCAGCAGTTCCTTCGGGACAGGGTTTAACGAGCAGTACTTC. The gene calls are TRBV27 and TRBJ2-7, with 9 bases lining up with TRBD1. Germline V gives CDR1 MNHEY, CDR2 SMNVEV (reference sequence). Trimming at V came to 4 bases and at J to 5 bases, leaving 9 bases not matched to a gene. The length of the CDR3 is 15 residues.

The chain carries TRBV6-5 and TRBJ1-2, with D tentatively TRBD1 (6 bases). The CDR3 totals 14 residues. Germline-derived CDR1 and CDR2 are MNHEY and SVGAGI. V lost 6 bases and J 0 bases, leaving 11 bases between the germline ends. The CDR3 sequence is CASRDSSTNYGYTF. CDR3 DNA: TGTGCCAGCAGGGACAGTTCTACTAACTATGGCTACACCTTC.

The genes are TRBV18 and TRBJ1-4; D is unclear. CDR1 KGHSH and CDR2 LQKENI come from the germline V gene. This CDR3 contains 13 residues. With 3 bases removed from V and 5 bases from J, the gap between germline ends came to 7 bases. The CDR3 bases are TGTGCCAGCTCACCTTCCCAAAATGAAAAACTGTTTTTT. This gives the protein CASSPSQNEKLFF. Based on the CDR3 plus reference TRBV18 and TRBJ1-4, the full variable domain is NAGVMQNPRHLVRRRGQEARLRCSPMKGHSHVYWYRQLPEEGLKFMVYLQKENIIDESGMPKERFSAEFPKEGPSILRIQQVVRGDSAAYFCASSPSQNEKLFFGSGTQLSVL.

The rearrangement joins TRBV7-2 to TRBJ2-2, with no clear D. Germline V gene sequence: CDR1 SGHTA, CDR2 FQGNSA. The V end was cut by 5 bases, the J end by 5 bases, with 12 bases between. The CDR3 covers 14 residues. The DNA for the CDR3 is TGTGCCAGCAGCATACTCGGAGAGACCGGGGAGCTGTTTTTT. Translation gives CASSILGETGELFF. The full variable domain, rest sourced from reference TRBV7-2 and TRBJ2-2, is GAGVSQSPSNKVTEKGKDVELRCDPISGHTALYWYRQSLGQGLEFLIYFQGNSAPDKSGLPSDRFSAERTGGSVSTLTIQRTQQEDSAVYLCASSILGETGELFFGEGSRLTVL.

The chain has TRBV7-8 and TRBJ1-4; D remains ambiguous. CDR3 length: 15 residues. V lost 4 bases to trimming and J lost 2 bases, with 11 bases between them. Germline lookup yields CDR1 SGHVS and CDR2 FQNEAQ. CDR3 in DNA: TGTGCCAGCAGCTACAGCTTCCGGACTAATGAAAAACTGTTTTTT. Residues: CASSYSFRTNEKLFF.

The rearrangement links TRBV7-9 to TRBJ1-1; TRBD1 is a possible D gene (6 bases). The CDR3 has 14 amino acids. V shed 10 bases and J shed 1 base, with 16 bases lying between them. Germline CDR1 reads SEHNR; CDR2 reads FQNEAQ (reference sequence). CDR3 nucleotide sequence: TGTGCCACAATAAGGGGGGCGCAGAACACTGAAGCTTTCTTT. Translating it yields CATIRGAQNTEAFF.

The chain employs TRBV6-5 and TRBJ2-2, with 9 bases fitting TRBD1. Germline trimming cut 8 bases from V and 7 bases from J; bases unmatched to any gene: 11. CDR1 is MNHEY and CDR2 is SVGAGI in the germline V gene. This CDR3 region has 15 residues. DNA for the CDR3: TGTGCCAGCGGCCGTCCCGGGACAGGGCTCGGGGAGCTGTTTTTT. Amino acid sequence: CASGRPGTGLGELFF.

The DNA of the CDR3 is TGTGCCAGCAGCGCACAGGGACGGGCCTTTGGCGGGGAGCTGTTTTTT. Translation: CASSAQGRAFGGELFF. V usage is TRBV7-8 and J usage is TRBJ2-2; the D gene is possibly TRBD1 (6 bases). Deletions cut 5 bases from V and 7 bases from J, with 20 bases between. This CDR3 is 16 amino acids long. CDR1 and CDR2 from the germline V gene are SGHVS and FQNEAQ.

The V gene is TRBV21-1, the J gene TRBJ1-1. TRBV21-1 is classified as a pseudogene. The CDR3 is 15 amino acids. The CDR3 is CASSFRAVGNTEAFF. CDR3 DNA: TGTGCCAGCAGCTTCCGGGCGGTTGGGAACACTGAAGCTTTCTTT.

The rearrangement links TRBV11-3 to TRBJ2-3; 7 nucleotides match TRBD1. J gave up 0 bases and V 5 bases, and 2 bases lay outside the gene matches. The CDR3 has 14 residues. The germline V gene has CDR1 SGHNT and CDR2 YENEEA. In DNA form, the CDR3 reads TGTGCCAGCAGCAGGGGACAGAGCACAGATACGCAGTATTTT. Amino acid sequence: CASSRGQSTDTQYF.

This clone was counted only a few times. The rearrangement joins TRBV29-1 to TRBJ2-1; 11 bases map to TRBD2. CDR3 length equals 12 residues. J lost 10 bases, V lost 7 bases, and 6 bases had no gene match. Germline V CDR1 and CDR2: SQVTM, ANQGSEA. The CDR3 region is CSGKTSGNEQFF. The CDR3, as DNA: TGCAGCGGCAAGACTAGCGGGAACGAGCAGTTCTTC.

This clone was observed once. The rearrangement links TRBV5-4 to TRBJ2-1, with 7 positions matching TRBD1. This CDR3 is built from 14 residues. V gave up 0 bases and J gave up 10 bases; unmatched junction bases: 7. CDR1 SGHNT and CDR2 YYREEE come from the germline V gene (reference sequence). Here the CDR3 DNA reads TGTGCCAGCAGCTTGGAGAGGGGGCGAGGAGAGCAGTTCTTC. Amino acids: CASSLERGRGEQFF.

The chain is built from TRBV5-1 and TRBJ1-3; the D gene is possibly TRBD1 (6 bases). Germline values: CDR1 SGHRS, CDR2 YFSETQ. This CDR3 region has 17 residues. V was pared by 0 bases and J by 2 bases, with 15 bases between. The CDR3 here is CASSLGSIGGTGNTIYF. Written as DNA, the CDR3 is TGCGCCAGCAGCTTGGGATCAATAGGGGGGACTGGAAACACCATATATTTT.

V usage is TRBV28 and J usage is TRBJ1-5; 7 nucleotides match TRBD1. V was clipped by 3 bases and J by 0 bases; unmatched bases: 11. This CDR3 contains 18 residues. CDR1 and CDR2 (germline): MDHEN, SYDVKM. The CDR3 region is CASSFAQGLKFSNQPQHF. The CDR3 nucleotides read TGTGCCAGCAGTTTTGCACAGGGGCTGAAGTTTAGCAATCAGCCCCAGCATTTT.

V and J are TRBV9 and TRBJ2-3; D is possibly TRBD2 (6 bases). The germline gives CDR1 SGDLS, CDR2 YYNGEE. CDR3 size: 15 residues. V lost 6 bases and J 1 base, leaving 15 bases between the germline ends. The CDR3 loop is CASTPRGGGTDTQYF. The DNA of the CDR3 is TGTGCCAGCACCCCTCGCGGCGGGGGCACAGATACGCAGTATTTT.

V gene TRBV11-3 combines with J gene TRBJ2-2; a weak D match, TRBD2 (6 bases). The CDR3 length is 15 residues. Germline V gene lookup returns CDR1 SGHNT and CDR2 YENEEA. Trimming cost V 8 bases and J 0 bases, with 13 bases left between them. The CDR3 region has the DNA TGTGCCAGCGCCGCGGGGATTTCGAACACCGGGGAGCTGTTTTTT. As protein: CASAAGISNTGELFF.

This rearrangement joins TRBV5-6 to TRBJ2-2; maybe TRBD1 (6 bases). The CDR3 consists of 17 residues. Trimming cost V 0 bases and J 2 bases, with 14 bases left between them. Germline V CDR1 and CDR2: SGHDT, YYEEEE. The CDR3 nucleotides are TGTGCCAGCAGCTTGGATGGCAGGGGCCTAAACACCGGGGAGCTGTTTTTT. Translation gives CASSLDGRGLNTGELFF.

The V gene is TRBV7-9, the J gene TRBJ2-2; TRBD2 matches at 11 bases. The CDR3 totals 16 residues. The J segment lost 7 bases and the V segment lost 0 bases, leaving 4 bases of the junction unmatched. Germline CDR1 is SEHNR and CDR2 is FQNEAQ (reference sequence). The CDR3 DNA follows: TGTGCCAGCAGCTTAGCTAGCGGGAGGGCCGGCGGGGAGCTGTTTTTT. This encodes CASSLASGRAGGELFF.

This clone has a single count. The V call is TRBV6-5, the J call TRBJ2-7; tentatively, D is TRBD1 or TRBD2 (5 bases each). This CDR3 contains 13 residues. Per germline, CDR1 MNHEY and CDR2 SVGAGI. V was cut by 4 bases and J by 6 bases, with 13 bases left in between. The DNA of the CDR3 is TGTGCCAGCAGTTTGGGGACGAAGGCCGAGCAGTACTTC. Translation gives CASSLGTKAEQYF.

Only one count was recorded for this clone. CDR3 DNA: TGTGCCAGTGCAGGACAGGGGAATTCACCCCTCCACTTT. Protein sequence: CASAGQGNSPLHF. The rearrangement joins TRBV19 to TRBJ1-6, with 9 bases matching TRBD1. Germline-derived CDR1 and CDR2 are LNHDA and SQIVND (reference sequence). This CDR3 spans 13 amino acids. The V segment lost 8 bases and the J segment 7 bases; nucleotides outside the gene matches: 3. The full variable domain, its missing parts supplied by reference TRBV19 and TRBJ1-6, is DGGITQSPKYLFRKEGQNVTLSCEQNLNHDAMYWYRQDPGQGLRLIYYSQIVNDFQKGDIAEGYSVSREKKESFPLTVTSAQKNPTAFYLCASAGQGNSPLHFGNGTRLTVT.

The V call is TRBV4-1, the J call TRBJ1-2; D not resolved. V dropped 3 bases and J dropped 4 bases, with 21 bases sitting between them. Looked up from germline, CDR1 is MGHRA and CDR2 is YSYEKL. The CDR3 length is 17 residues. CDR3 in amino acids: CASSHGSSTLAGYGYTF. CDR3 in DNA: TGCGCCAGCAGCCACGGGTCTTCGACTCTGGCAGGCTATGGCTACACCTTC.